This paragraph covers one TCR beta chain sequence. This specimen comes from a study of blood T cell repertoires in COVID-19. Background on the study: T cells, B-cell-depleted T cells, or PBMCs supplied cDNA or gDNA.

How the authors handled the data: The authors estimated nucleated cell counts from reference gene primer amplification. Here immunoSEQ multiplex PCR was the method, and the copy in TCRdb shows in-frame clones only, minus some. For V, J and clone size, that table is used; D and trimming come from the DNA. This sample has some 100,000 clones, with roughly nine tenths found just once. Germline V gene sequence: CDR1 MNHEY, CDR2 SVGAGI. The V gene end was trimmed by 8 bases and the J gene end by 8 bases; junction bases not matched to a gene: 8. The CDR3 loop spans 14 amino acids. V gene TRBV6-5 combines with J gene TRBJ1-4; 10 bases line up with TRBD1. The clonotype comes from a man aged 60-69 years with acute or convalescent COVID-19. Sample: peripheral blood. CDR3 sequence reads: CASVMGTGAEKLFF. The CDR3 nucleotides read TGTGCCAGCGTGATGGGGACAGGGGCGGAAAAACTGTTTTTT.